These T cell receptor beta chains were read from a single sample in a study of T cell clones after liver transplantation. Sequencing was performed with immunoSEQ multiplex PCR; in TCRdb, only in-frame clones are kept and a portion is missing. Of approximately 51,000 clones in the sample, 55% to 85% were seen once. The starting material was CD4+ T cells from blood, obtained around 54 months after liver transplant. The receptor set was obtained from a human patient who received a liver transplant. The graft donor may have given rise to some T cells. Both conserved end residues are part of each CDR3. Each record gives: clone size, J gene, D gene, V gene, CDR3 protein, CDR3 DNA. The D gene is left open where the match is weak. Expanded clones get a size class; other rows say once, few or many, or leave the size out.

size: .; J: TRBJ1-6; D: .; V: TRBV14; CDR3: CASSQVKGSPLHF; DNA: TGTGCCAGCAGCCAAGTTAAGGGTTCACCCCTCCACTTT
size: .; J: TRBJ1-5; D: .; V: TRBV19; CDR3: CAIAQGGNQPQHF; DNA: TGTGCCATAGCACAGGGTGGCAATCAGCCCCAGCATTTT
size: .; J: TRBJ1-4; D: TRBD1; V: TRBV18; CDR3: CASSPGQDNEKLFF; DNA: TGTGCCAGCTCACCGGGACAGGATAATGAAAAACTGTTTTTT
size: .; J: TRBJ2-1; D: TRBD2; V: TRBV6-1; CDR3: CASSEFLGLAAGEQFF; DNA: TGTGCCAGCAGTGAATTTCTCGGACTAGCGGCTGGTGAGCAGTTCTTC
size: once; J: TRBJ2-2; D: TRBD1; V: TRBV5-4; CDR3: CASSLIGQGSGELFF; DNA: TGTGCCAGCAGCTTGATCGGACAGGGCTCCGGGGAGCTGTTTTTT
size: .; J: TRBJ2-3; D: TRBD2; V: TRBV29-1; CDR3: CSVILAGGGTDTQYF; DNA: TGCAGCGTAATCCTAGCGGGGGGGGGCACAGATACGCAGTATTTT
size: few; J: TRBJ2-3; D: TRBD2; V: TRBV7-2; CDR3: CASSKQSGDPGGTQYF; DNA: TGTGCCAGCAGCAAACAAAGCGGGGACCCCGGGGGTACGCAGTATTTT
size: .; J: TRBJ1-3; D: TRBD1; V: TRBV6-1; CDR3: CASSLDRGAGNTIYF; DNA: TGTGCCAGCAGCCTTGACAGGGGGGCTGGAAACACCATATATTTT
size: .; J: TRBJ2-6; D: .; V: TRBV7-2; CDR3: CASSSGGSGANVLTF; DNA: TGTGCCAGCAGCTCCGGGGGCTCTGGGGCCAACGTCCTGACTTTC
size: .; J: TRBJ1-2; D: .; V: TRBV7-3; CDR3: CASSPDSGGKWKGYTF; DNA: TGTGCCAGCAGCCCTGACAGCGGAGGGAAGTGGAAGGGCTACACCTTC
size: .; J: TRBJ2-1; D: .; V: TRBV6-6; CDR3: CASEDRDNEQFF; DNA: TGTGCCAGTGAGGACAGAGACAATGAGCAGTTCTTC
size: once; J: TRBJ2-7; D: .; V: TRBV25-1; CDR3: CASSEQLAGSSYEQYF; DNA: TGTGCCAGCAGTGAACAATTGGCGGGAAGCTCCTACGAGCAGTACTTC
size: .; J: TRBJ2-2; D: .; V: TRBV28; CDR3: CASRSGRGSVAGELFF; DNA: TGTGCCAGCAGATCCGGTCGGGGGTCTGTTGCCGGGGAGCTGTTTTTT
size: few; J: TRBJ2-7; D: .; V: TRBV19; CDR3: CASSIGEVGDEQYF; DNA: TGTGCCAGTAGTATCGGGGAGGTAGGCGACGAGCAGTACTTC
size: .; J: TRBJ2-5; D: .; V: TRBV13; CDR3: CASSQQVAFPETQYF; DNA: TGTGCCAGCAGCCAACAGGTAGCGTTTCCAGAGACCCAGTACTTC
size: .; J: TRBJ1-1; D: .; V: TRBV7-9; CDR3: CASSLNPGRGNTEAFF; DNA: TGTGCCAGCAGCTTAAACCCAGGGAGGGGAAACACTGAAGCTTTCTTT
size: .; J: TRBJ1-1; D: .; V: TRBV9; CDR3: CASSVVDTGNTEAFF; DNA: TGTGCCAGCAGCGTAGTAGATACCGGGAACACTGAAGCTTTCTTT
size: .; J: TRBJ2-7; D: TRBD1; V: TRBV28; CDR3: CASSGDRGWNF; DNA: TGTGCCAGCAGCGGGGACAGGGGGTGGAACTTC
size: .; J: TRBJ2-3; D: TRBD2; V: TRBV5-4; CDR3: CASSSSGTSRVHTQYF; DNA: TGTGCCAGCAGCTCTTCCGGGACTAGTCGCGTCCATACGCAGTATTTT
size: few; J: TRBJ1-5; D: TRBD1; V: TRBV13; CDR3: CASSSAGTGAQPQHF; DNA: TGTGCCAGCAGCTCCGCCGGGACAGGGGCGCAGCCCCAGCATTTT
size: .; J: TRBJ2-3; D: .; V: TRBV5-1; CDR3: CASSLGQRSTDTQYF; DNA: TGCGCCAGCAGCTTGGGCCAAAGGAGCACAGATACGCAGTATTTT
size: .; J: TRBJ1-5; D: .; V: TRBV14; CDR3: CASSQGSYQPQHF; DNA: TGTGCCAGCAGCCAAGGAAGTTATCAGCCCCAGCATTTT
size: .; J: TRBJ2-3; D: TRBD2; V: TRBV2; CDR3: CASRGLAGGLSTDTQYF; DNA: TGTGCCAGCAGAGGACTAGCGGGGGGGCTTAGCACAGATACGCAGTATTTT
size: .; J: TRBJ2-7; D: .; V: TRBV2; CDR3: CASIRTHEAYEQYF; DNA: TGTGCCAGCATCCGGACCCACGAAGCCTACGAGCAGTACTTC
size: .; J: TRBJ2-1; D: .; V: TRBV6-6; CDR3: CASSAQGLHNEQFF; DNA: TGTGCCAGCAGTGCGCAGGGTCTTCACAATGAGCAGTTCTTC
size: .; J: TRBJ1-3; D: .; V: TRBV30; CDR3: CAWSVGSSGNTIYF; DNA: TGTGCCTGGAGTGTAGGGAGCTCTGGAAACACCATATATTTT
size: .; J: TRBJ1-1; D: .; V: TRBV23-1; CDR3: CASKCVRRSHTEAFF; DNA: TGCGCCAGCAAGTGTGTCCGGCGGAGTCACACTGAAGCTTTCTTT
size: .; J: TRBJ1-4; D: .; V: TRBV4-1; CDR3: CASTPSQTNEKLFF; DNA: TGCGCCAGCACCCCTTCTCAAACTAATGAAAAACTGTTTTTT